This T cell receptor (beta chain) was recovered during a study of early T cells in non-severe SARS-CoV-2 infection. Study information: The authors sequenced bulk RNA from unsorted whole blood, leaving chains unpaired. Study results and caveats: Matching with VDJdb favored anti-spike CD8 responses (missing private and CD4 specificities).

The protocol attached unique molecular identifiers to individual cDNA molecules. Each CDR3 protein gets one entry after TCRdb re-called the 5' RACE reads with MiXCR. The sample records around 60,000 distinct CDR3 sequences, about 19% being singletons. The CDR3 is 11 residues long. In germline, CDR1 is LGHDT, CDR2 YNNKEL (reference sequence). Trimming cost V 1 base and J 11 bases, with 3 bases left between them. Worth noting for this clonotype: Antigen specificity is unknown.

This sample comprised whole blood, obtained at baseline. The chain employs TRBV3-1 and TRBJ1-6; no reliable D call. The clonotype comes from an adult who was a healthcare worker with PCR-confirmed SARS-CoV-2 infection or an uninfected control (not recorded which). The CDR3 protein is CASSQGPPLHF. The CDR3 DNA follows: TGTGCCAGCAGCCAAGGGCCACCCCTCCACTTT.